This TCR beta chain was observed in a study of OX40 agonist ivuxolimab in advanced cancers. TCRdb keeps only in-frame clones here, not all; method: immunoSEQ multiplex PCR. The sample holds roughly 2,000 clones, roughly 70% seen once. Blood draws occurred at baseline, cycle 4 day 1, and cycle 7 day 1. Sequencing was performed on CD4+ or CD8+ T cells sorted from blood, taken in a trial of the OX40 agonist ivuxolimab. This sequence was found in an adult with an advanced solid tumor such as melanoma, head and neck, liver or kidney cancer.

The CDR3 spells CASRLGQGNTEAFF. CDR3 nucleotide sequence: TGTGCCAGCAGACTGGGGCAGGGAAATACTGAAGCTTTCTTT. The chain couples TRBV28 to TRBJ1-1; perhaps TRBD1 as D (5 bases). From germline, CDR1 is MDHEN and CDR2 SYDVKM. This CDR3 has 14 amino acids. Trimming took off 6 bases at V and 5 bases at J, with 16 bases between the two ends.